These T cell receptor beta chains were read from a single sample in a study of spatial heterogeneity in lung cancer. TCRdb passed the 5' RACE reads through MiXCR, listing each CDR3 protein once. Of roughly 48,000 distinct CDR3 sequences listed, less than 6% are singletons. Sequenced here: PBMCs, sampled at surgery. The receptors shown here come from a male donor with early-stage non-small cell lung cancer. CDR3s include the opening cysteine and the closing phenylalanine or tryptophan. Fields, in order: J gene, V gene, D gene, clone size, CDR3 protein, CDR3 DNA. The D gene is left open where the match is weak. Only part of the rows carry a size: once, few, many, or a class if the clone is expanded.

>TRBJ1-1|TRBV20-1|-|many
CSAPRENRNTEAFF
TGCAGTGCTCCCCGAGAGAATCGGAACACTGAAGCTTTCTTT
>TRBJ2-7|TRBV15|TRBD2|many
CATSRGPGGTEQYF
TGTGCCACCAGCAGAGGCCCGGGGGGGACCGAGCAGTACTTC
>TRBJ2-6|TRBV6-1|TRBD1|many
CASSGQGKAGANVLTF
TGTGCCAGCAGTGGACAGGGAAAAGCTGGGGCCAACGTCCTGACTTTC
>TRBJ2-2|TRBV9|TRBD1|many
CASSVDGTALTGELFF
TGTGCCAGCAGCGTAGACGGGACAGCCCTCACCGGGGAGCTGTTTTTT
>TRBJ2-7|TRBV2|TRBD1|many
CASRETPGQGAYEQYF
TGTGCCAGCAGAGAGACTCCGGGACAGGGAGCCTACGAGCAGTACTTC
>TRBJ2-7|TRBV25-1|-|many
CASRQGGLEQYF
TGTGCCAGTCGACAGGGAGGACTCGAGCAGTACTTC
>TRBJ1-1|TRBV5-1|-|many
CASSLDRGNTEAFF
TGCGCCAGCAGCCTGGACAGAGGGAACACTGAAGCTTTCTTT
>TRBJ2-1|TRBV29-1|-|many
CSVERDYNEQFF
TGCAGCGTTGAGCGGGACTACAATGAGCAGTTCTTC
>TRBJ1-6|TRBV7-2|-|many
CASSLEHPSSYNSPLHF
TGTGCCAGCAGCTTAGAACACCCGAGCTCCTATAATTCACCCCTCCACTTT
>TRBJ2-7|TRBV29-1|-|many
CSVEVERGFYEQYF
TGCAGCGTTGAAGTGGAACGGGGATTCTACGAGCAGTACTTC
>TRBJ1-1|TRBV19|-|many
CASTLTPLRLEAFF
TGTGCCAGTACCCTGACCCCCCTCCGACTCGAAGCTTTCTTT
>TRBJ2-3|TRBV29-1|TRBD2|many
CSVRGASGASTDTQYF
TGCAGCGTTCGGGGGGCTAGCGGGGCTAGCACAGATACGCAGTATTTT
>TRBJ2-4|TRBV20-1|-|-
CSVDSPAKNIQYF
TGCAGTGTCGACAGCCCAGCCAAAAACATTCAGTACTTC
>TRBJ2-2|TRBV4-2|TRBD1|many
CASSQPRGSTGELFF
TGTGCCAGCAGCCAGCCCAGGGGGTCGACCGGGGAGCTGTTTTTT
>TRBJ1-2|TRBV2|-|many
CASIRDGLGYGYTF
TGTGCCAGCATAAGGGACGGATTAGGTTATGGCTACACCTTC
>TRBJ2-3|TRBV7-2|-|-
CASSSDPGRTADTQYF
TGTGCCAGCAGCTCCGACCCCGGGAGAACGGCAGATACGCAGTATTTT
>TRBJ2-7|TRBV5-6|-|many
CASSSVDREQYF
TGTGCCAGCAGCTCCGTTGACAGGGAGCAGTACTTC
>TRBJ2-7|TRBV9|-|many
CASSVERDSYEQYF
TGTGCCAGCAGCGTAGAGAGGGATTCCTACGAGCAGTACTTC
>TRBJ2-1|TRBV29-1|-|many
CSVEVASYNEQFF
TGCAGCGTTGAGGTAGCCTCCTACAATGAGCAGTTCTTC
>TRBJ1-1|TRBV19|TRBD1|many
CASSDRAGTEAFF
TGTGCCAGTAGTGACAGGGCGGGCACTGAAGCTTTCTTT
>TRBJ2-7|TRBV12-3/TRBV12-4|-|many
CASSPWADEEQYF
TGTGCCAGCAGCCCTTGGGCGGATGAGGAGCAGTACTTC
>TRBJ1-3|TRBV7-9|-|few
CASSPDISLGNTIYF
TGTGCCAGCAGCCCGGACATATCTCTAGGAAACACCATATATTTT
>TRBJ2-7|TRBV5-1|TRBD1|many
CASSPADRGREQYF
TGCGCCAGCAGCCCCGCTGACAGGGGGCGCGAGCAGTACTTC
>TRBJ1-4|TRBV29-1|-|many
CSGNYGEKLFF
TGCAGCGGAAACTATGGTGAAAAACTGTTTTTT
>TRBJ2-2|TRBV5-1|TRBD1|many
CASSHRGTANTGELFF
TGCGCCAGCAGCCACAGGGGGACCGCGAACACCGGGGAGCTGTTTTTT
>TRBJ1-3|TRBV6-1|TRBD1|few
CASVPRGLSGNTIYF
TGTGCCAGCGTGCCCAGGGGGCTCTCTGGAAACACCATATATTTT
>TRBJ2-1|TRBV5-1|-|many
CASSLDQRSYNEQFF
TGCGCCAGCAGCTTGGACCAGCGGTCCTACAATGAGCAGTTCTTC
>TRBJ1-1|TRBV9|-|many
CASSVEENTEAFF
TGTGCCAGCAGCGTAGAGGAGAACACTGAAGCTTTCTTT
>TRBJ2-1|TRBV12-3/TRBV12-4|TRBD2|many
CASSFSGNYNEQFF
TGTGCCAGCAGTTTTAGCGGGAACTACAATGAGCAGTTCTTC